This passage covers 23 T cell receptor beta chains from one sample sequenced in a study of blood T cell repertoires in COVID-19 (dated by TCRdb to 2020 to 2021). Library preparation was by the immunoSEQ multiplex PCR assay. Entries here come from immuneACCESS through TCRdb and include only in-frame sequences with V and J called. Some clones fail to appear in such tables; in the studies checked, an unresolved V gene covers under half of the shortfall, and the cause of the remainder is unknown. The table for this sample lists some 100,000 clones; approximately 84% of them were counted only once. The ten largest clones represent around 15% of the sample. The specimen sequenced was peripheral blood. Receptors originate from a woman aged 55-70 years with acute or convalescent COVID-19.

The chain has TRBV12-3 or TRBV12-4 and TRBJ1-3; D not certain. The CDR3 contains 13 residues. Trimming cost V 6 bases and J 1 base, with 7 bases left between them. CDR3 nucleotide sequence: TGTGCCAGCAGGGCCAGGTCTGGAAACACCATATATTTT. Amino acids: CASRARSGNTIYF.

The V call is TRBV2, the J call TRBJ2-5, with TRBD2 matching 8 bases. V trimming: 4 bases; J trimming: 4 bases; junction bases outside the gene matches: 8. Germline assignment: CDR1 SNHLY and CDR2 FYNNEI. The CDR3 has 15 residues. Written as DNA, the CDR3 is TGTGCCAGCAGTGGGGAGTTGGCGGGGGGAGAGACCCAGTACTTC. Its translation is CASSGELAGGETQYF.

The rearrangement uses TRBV2 and TRBJ2-1, with TRBD1 identical over 7 bases. This CDR3 spans 15 amino acids. The germline V gene encodes CDR1 SNHLY and CDR2 FYNNEI. J was trimmed by 7 bases and V by 6 bases; bases with no gene match: 12. Here the CDR3 reads CASSSQGEAGNEQFF. In DNA form, the CDR3 reads TGTGCCAGCAGCTCTCAGGGGGAAGCCGGGAATGAGCAGTTCTTC.

The J gene is TRBJ1-5, the V gene TRBV19; tentative D call: TRBD1 (6 bases). This CDR3 is 16 amino acids long. V lost 5 bases and J lost 1, with 15 bases in between. Germline CDR1 and CDR2: LNHDA and SQIVND (reference sequence). For the CDR3, the DNA is TGTGCCAGTAGTGTACTAACAGGGATGAGCAATCAGCCCCAGCATTTT. Amino acid sequence: CASSVLTGMSNQPQHF. The whole variable domain, remainder taken from reference TRBV19 and TRBJ1-5, is DGGITQSPKYLFRKEGQNVTLSCEQNLNHDAMYWYRQDPGQGLRLIYYSQIVNDFQKGDIAEGYSVSREKKESFPLTVTSAQKNPTAFYLCASSVLTGMSNQPQHFGDGTRLSIL.

The chain links TRBV7-3 to TRBJ2-7, with TRBD1 matching 8 bases. This CDR3 is 15 amino acids long. Germline CDR1 and CDR2: SGHTA and FQGTGA. V dropped 5 bases and J dropped 7; count of bases not matched to a gene: 13. The CDR3 spells CASSTGTGPFHEQYF. The CDR3 nucleotides are TGTGCCAGCAGCACCGGGACAGGACCCTTTCATGAGCAGTACTTC. Using reference TRBV7-3 and TRBJ2-7 for the parts outside the CDR3, the full variable domain is GAGVSQTPSNKVTEKGKYVELRCDPISGHTALYWYRQSLGQGPEFLIYFQGTGAADDSGLPNDRFFAVRPEGSVSTLKIQRTERGDSAVYLCASSTGTGPFHEQYFGPGTRLTVT.

This clone was seen just once. The V and J genes are TRBV23-1 and TRBJ2-5; D is ambiguous. TRBV23-1 is recorded as an ORF, its role being uncertain. The CDR3 extends over 16 amino acids. With 1 base removed from V and 5 bases from J, the gap between germline ends came to 17 bases. The CDR3 is CASSQWVQSLLETQYF. CDR3 nucleotides: TGCGCCAGCAGTCAATGGGTACAGTCTTTGCTTGAGACCCAGTACTTC.

The CDR3 DNA follows: TGTGCCATCAGTGCAGGGGAAGGCTACACCTTC. Translating gives CAISAGEGYTF. The chain carries TRBV10-3 and TRBJ1-2; tentative D call: TRBD1 (6 bases). Germline V lookup: CDR1 ENHRY, CDR2 SYGVKD. This CDR3 has 11 residues. The ends were cut back, 4 bases at V and 8 bases at J, with 8 bases in the middle.

The CDR3 bases are TGTGCCAGCAGAGGGGACAGGATACACAATGAGCAGTTCTTC. Amino acid sequence: CASRGDRIHNEQFF. The genes are TRBV6-5 and TRBJ2-1; the match to TRBD1 covers 8 bases. CDR3 length: 14 amino acids. V was clipped by 6 bases and J by 5 bases; unmatched bases: 6. Germline CDR1 is MNHEY and CDR2 is SVGAGI.

The chain carries TRBV19 and TRBJ1-5; TRBD1 agrees at 10 bases. The germline V gene has CDR1 LNHDA and CDR2 SQIVND (reference sequence). The CDR3 is 16 amino acids. The V and J ends lost 4 bases and 0 bases, in that order; junction bases with no gene match: 3. CDR3 residues: CASSTTGGHSNQPQHF. In DNA, the CDR3 is TGTGCCAGTAGTACGACAGGGGGCCATAGCAATCAGCCCCAGCATTTT.

This clone was seen a few times. The chain is built from TRBV6-6 and TRBJ1-5; 8 bases agree with TRBD1. CDR1 MNHNY and CDR2 SVGAGI come from the germline V gene (reference sequence). This CDR3 region has 15 residues. V was pared by 2 bases and J by 5 bases, with 5 bases of the junction left unmatched. The CDR3: CASSYPTGGDQPQHF. The DNA for the CDR3 is TGTGCCAGCAGTTACCCAACAGGGGGTGATCAGCCCCAGCATTTT.

The chain carries TRBV11-3 and TRBJ2-3; tentatively, D is TRBD1 (6 bases). The CDR3 runs 15 residues. The V gene's germline CDR1 is SGHNT and CDR2 YENEEA. The V end lost 5 bases, the J end lost 2 bases, and 14 bases lay between the germline ends. The CDR3: CASSLYRVYTDTQYF. The CDR3 bases are TGTGCCAGCAGCCTTTACAGGGTGTACACAGATACGCAGTATTTT.

The rearrangement links TRBV3-1 (or the pseudogene TRBV3-2) to TRBJ2-1, with D uncertain. Trimming took 0 bases from V and 2 from J, leaving 8 bases between them. Per the germline V gene, CDR1 is LGHDT and CDR2 is YNNKEL (reference sequence). CDR3 size: 15 residues. DNA for the CDR3: TGTGCCAGCAGCCAAGACAGTGGAGCCTACAATGAGCAGTTCTTC. It encodes CASSQDSGAYNEQFF.

The V and J genes are TRBV6-5 and TRBJ1-2, with 7 bases lining up with TRBD1. This CDR3 region has 14 residues. Germline CDR1 reads MNHEY; CDR2 reads SVGAGI. With V trimmed by 8 bases and J by 5 bases, 11 bases remained unmatched. DNA for the CDR3: TGTGCCAGCCTAAACAACCGGGACAGTTATGGCTACACCTTC. Its translation is CASLNNRDSYGYTF.

V and J are TRBV6-5 and TRBJ1-3; the D is unclear. Germline V gene sequence: CDR1 MNHEY, CDR2 SVGAGI. The CDR3 loop spans 15 amino acids. V lost 0 bases, J lost 3 bases, and 9 bases lay in between. Written as DNA, the CDR3 is TGTGCCAGCAGTTACTCAAACAGAGATGGAAACACCATATATTTT. It yields the protein CASSYSNRDGNTIYF.

V gene TRBV7-2 combines with J gene TRBJ1-6; TRBD1 is a possible D gene (5 bases). The germline V and J ends were trimmed by 0 bases and 9 bases, with 15 bases remaining between them. The CDR3 runs to 16 residues. Germline CDR1 SGHTA, CDR2 FQGNSA. CDR3 residues: CASSLAGYPGGSPLHF. The CDR3 nucleotides read TGTGCCAGCAGCTTAGCGGGATACCCGGGGGGTTCACCCCTCCACTTT.

A single count supports this clone. V and J are TRBV2 and TRBJ1-2, with a tentative D call TRBD1 (5 bases). Trimming took off 9 bases at V and 8 bases at J, with 19 bases between the two ends. Germline V CDR1 and CDR2: SNHLY, FYNNEI. The length of the CDR3 is 13 residues. This CDR3 is CARSPGGEKGYTF. In DNA, the CDR3 is TGTGCCAGAAGCCCCGGGGGGGAGAAAGGCTACACCTTC.

The chain is built from TRBV9 and TRBJ2-2; D not certain. CDR3 length: 16 residues. Per the germline V gene, CDR1 is SGDLS and CDR2 is YYNGEE. V gave up 2 bases and J gave up 0 bases, with 11 bases separating them. The CDR3 DNA is TGTGCCAGCAGCGTCGCGGCCGGGTCGAACACCGGGGAGCTGTTTTTT. Translation: CASSVAAGSNTGELFF.

The chain joins TRBV27 to TRBJ2-1; D might be TRBD2 (6 bases). Germline loops: CDR1 MNHEY, CDR2 SMNVEV (reference sequence). Deletions cut 5 bases from V and 5 bases from J, with 10 bases between. This CDR3 has 13 amino acids. This CDR3 is CASSPTSNNEQFF. The CDR3 nucleotides read TGTGCCAGCAGTCCGACTAGTAACAATGAGCAGTTCTTC.

This chain joins TRBV6-5 and TRBJ2-7; D is perhaps TRBD2 (5 bases). This CDR3 has 14 residues. CDR1 MNHEY and CDR2 SVGAGI come from the germline V gene. The V and J ends lost 2 bases and 3 bases respectively, with 11 bases between them. The CDR3 nucleotides read TGTGCCAGCAGTTACGCCGGGAAAGACTACGAGCAGTACTTC. As protein: CASSYAGKDYEQYF.

The V and J genes are TRBV7-3 and TRBJ2-7; D not resolved. The CDR3 length is 13 residues. Germline V gene data show CDR1 as SGHTA and CDR2 as FQGTGA. V lost 8 bases and J lost 0, with 11 bases in between. The CDR3 nucleotides read TGTGCCAGCGCCCGTGGCAGCTCCTACGAGCAGTACTTC. Its translation is CASARGSSYEQYF.

The chain is built from TRBV19 and TRBJ1-5; possibly TRBD1 for D (6 bases). V shed 2 bases and J shed 7 bases, with 6 bases lying between them. The CDR3 has 12 amino acids. The germline gives CDR1 LNHDA, CDR2 SQIVND (reference sequence). CDR3 amino acids: CASSIRGQPQHF. In DNA form, the CDR3 reads TGTGCCAGTAGTATAAGGGGGCAGCCCCAGCATTTT.

This rearrangement joins TRBV6-2 or TRBV6-3 to TRBJ1-2; D remains ambiguous. The germline gives CDR1 MNHEY, CDR2 SVGEGT. V lost 6 bases to trimming and J lost 2 bases, with 19 bases between them. CDR3 length: 16 amino acids. The CDR3 DNA sequence: TGTGCCAGCAGCCCCAGGCGTCAGCAAAAGAACTATGGCTACACCTTC. Translating gives CASSPRRQQKNYGYTF.

The rearrangement joins TRBV20-1 to TRBJ1-4; D gene ambiguous. V was cut by 0 bases and J by 8 bases, with 4 bases left in between. The CDR3 sequence is 11 residues long. CDR1 and CDR2 from the germline V gene are DFQATT and SNEGSKA (reference sequence). The CDR3 nucleotides read TGCAGTGCTAGAGATCTCGAAAAACTGTTTTTT. This encodes CSARDLEKLFF.